These 10 T cell receptor beta chains were sequenced from one sample in a study of blood T cells in healthy people across ages. Together with a sample-barcoded 5' primer, a J-beta primer mix was included in a second PCR lasting about 6 to 11 cycles. TCRdb re-analysed the 5' RACE reads in MiXCR, keeping a single row per CDR3 protein. The table shows about 1.8 million distinct CDR3 sequences, with about 49% occurring only once. Sequencing was performed on blood. The receptors were gathered from a woman aged 40 to 50 in good health.

There are a few counts of this clonotype. This chain links TRBV4-1 with TRBJ1-2; no clear D. The CDR3 loop spans 13 amino acids. Germline CDR1 is MGHRA and CDR2 is YSYEKL. The ends were cut back, 1 base at V and 4 bases at J, with 7 bases in the middle. CDR3: CASSQAASYGYTF. CDR3 coding DNA: TGCGCCAGCAGCCAAGCGGCCTCCTATGGCTACACCTTC.

The sample holds a few counts of this clonotype. This chain links TRBV28 with TRBJ2-1; 8 bases map to TRBD1. CDR3 length: 18 amino acids. CDR1 and CDR2 (germline): MDHEN, SYDVKM. V trimming: 6 bases; J trimming: 8 bases; junction bases outside the gene matches: 21. The CDR3 DNA reads TGTGCCAGCAGACCTCACTCCAGGGGGCAGGGGTTGTTCGATGAGCAGTTCTTC. Amino acids: CASRPHSRGQGLFDEQFF.

The V and J genes are TRBV9 and TRBJ1-6, with 7 bases identical to TRBD1. The CDR3 is 15 amino acids. V lost 0 bases, J lost 7 bases, and 4 bases stayed unmatched. Germline V lookup: CDR1 SGDLS, CDR2 YYNGEE. DNA for the CDR3: TGTGCCAGCAGCGTAGAGGGGGCCGGGAATTCACCCCTCCACTTT. This gives the protein CASSVEGAGNSPLHF.

There are a few counts of this clonotype. The chain carries TRBV27 and TRBJ1-5; no clear D gene. This CDR3 is built from 12 residues. Germline V gene sequence: CDR1 MNHEY, CDR2 SMNVEV (reference sequence). V lost 3 bases and J 15 bases, leaving 15 bases between the germline ends. Here the CDR3 reads CASSFPGREVHF. The CDR3 bases are TGTGCCAGCAGTTTCCCTGGGAGGGAGGTGCATTTT.

The chain has TRBV7-9 and TRBJ1-2; D perhaps matches TRBD1 (5 bases). V gave up 1 base and J gave up 6 bases, with 15 bases separating them. CDR1 is SEHNR, CDR2 FQNEAQ, per germline (reference sequence). The CDR3 totals 15 residues. The CDR3 region is CASSLEGPTRDGYTF. In nucleotides, the CDR3 is TGTGCCAGCAGCTTAGAGGGTCCTACCAGGGATGGCTACACCTTC.

This clonotype was recorded at least ten times. This may be a read error: a much more frequent sequence differs by one nucleotide. The chain links TRBV28 to TRBJ1-4; 7 bases are a match to TRBD1. The V gene's germline CDR1 is MDHEN and CDR2 SYDVKM. The CDR3 is 14 residues long. With 5 bases clipped from V and 5 bases from J, the junction kept 5 bases outside the gene matches. The CDR3 DNA sequence: TGTGCCAGCAGTGCGGGACAGAAAAATGAAAAACTGTTTTTT. Translating it yields CASSAGQKNEKLFF.

The chain is built from TRBV9 and TRBJ2-3; TRBD2 matches 11 bases. V lost 4 bases and J lost 0; bases outside the gene matches: 7. Germline values: CDR1 SGDLS, CDR2 YYNGEE. CDR3 size: 17 residues. The CDR3 region is CASSFPTSGISTDTQYF. The CDR3 coding sequence is TGTGCCAGCAGCTTCCCGACTAGCGGGATTAGCACAGATACGCAGTATTTT.

This clonotype came up once. The V call is TRBV7-6, the J call TRBJ2-1; 8 bases are a match to TRBD1. CDR3 length: 15 residues. CDR1 is SGHVS and CDR2 is FNYEAQ in the germline V gene. The trim removed 1 base at V and 8 bases at J, leaving 7 bases unmatched. Here the CDR3 DNA reads TGTGCCAGCAGCTTAGGGACAGGGATCGGAGATGAGCAGTTCTTC. It specifies CASSLGTGIGDEQFF.

The genes are TRBV20-1 and TRBJ2-5; D is perhaps TRBD1 or TRBD2 (5 bases each). V dropped 3 bases and J dropped 11 bases, with 22 bases sitting between them. CDR3 length: 14 amino acids. The germline V gene encodes CDR1 DFQATT and CDR2 SNEGSKA (reference sequence). CDR3 in DNA: TGCAGTGCTAGCCTCCCCAGGGCCTCCAGGGAGCAGTACTTC. It encodes CSASLPRASREQYF.

As to this clonotype: The germline gene is not matched at one end of the junction; a read error may be the cause. The chain uses TRBV5-5 and TRBJ1-4; D is unresolved. Looked up from germline, CDR1 is SGHKS and CDR2 is YYEKEE (reference sequence). This CDR3 has 13 residues. CDR3 DNA: TGTGCGAGCAGCCGCCCTTTATCCGAAAAACTGTTTTTT. It codes for CASSRPLSEKLFF.